The source of this T cell receptor (beta chain) is a study of blood T cell repertoires in COVID-19. Researchers sorted participants into cohorts using their self-reported clinical history. Two negative PCRs, clearance, or symptom resolution were required of recovered Cohort 3 donors. V was pared by 5 bases and J by 0 bases, with 11 bases between. Germline V CDR1 and CDR2: SGHAT, FQNNGV. CDR3 length: 15 residues. Only in-frame clones appear in the TCRdb table, and some are missing; sequencing was by immunoSEQ multiplex PCR. The sample carries roughly 200,000 clones, 82% recorded once. V gene TRBV11-2 combines with J gene TRBJ1-3, with D hard to call. Input material: PBMCs or T cells enriched from blood (not recorded which). The sequence came from a man aged 40-49 years who had recovered from COVID-19. The CDR3 is CASSPRHDSGNTIYF. The CDR3 DNA is TGTGCCAGCAGCCCCCGACACGACTCTGGAAACACCATATATTTT. The full variable domain, its missing parts supplied by reference TRBV11-2 and TRBJ1-3, is EAGVAQSPRYKIIEKRQSVAFWCNPISGHATLYWYQQILGQGPKLLIQFQNNGVVDDSQLPKDRFSAERLKGVDSTLKIQPAKLEDSAVYLCASSPRHDSGNTIYFGEGSWLTVV.